This TCR beta chain was captured by sequencing in a study of beta chain features in type 1 diabetes. Study observations and caveats: At VDJ recombination sites, type 1 diabetes patients had fewer insertions and more deleted nucleotides.

Reverse transcription of all isolated RNA meant that expressed TCRB transcripts were sequenced. Sequenced by immunoSEQ multiplex PCR; TCRdb stores in-frame clones only, minus some. The sample shows approximately 150,000 clones, approximately 9.9% of them seen only once. This clone was found a few times. The target antigen is unknown. V lost 0 bases, J lost 1 base, and 12 bases lay in between. The CDR3 has 16 amino acids. Germline values: CDR1 GTSNPN, CDR2 SVGIG (reference sequence). The TCR originated in a woman in her late teens or twenties in good health. This sequence joins TRBV30 and TRBJ1-4, with D maybe TRBD1 (5 bases). Material for sequencing was central memory CD4+ T cells from blood. The CDR3 spells CAWSVQGAGTNEKLFF. CDR3 coding DNA: TGTGCCTGGAGTGTACAAGGGGCTGGAACTAATGAAAAACTGTTTTTT.